The T cell receptor beta chain described here comes from a study of PD-1 blockade in mismatch repair-deficient tumors (TCRdb year 2017). Some background on the complete study: Between late 2013 and September 2016, 86 consecutive patients with some twelve mismatch repair-deficient cancer types, all previously treated and progressing, were enrolled in the trial. Deep sequencing of TCR CDR3 regions was used to track tumor-associated T cell clones in peripheral blood of patients responding to PD-1 blockade. The full study reports these points: Tumor-resident clones, often undetectable in blood before treatment, expanded rapidly after pembrolizumab and then contracted, generally before radiologic responses.

Receptors were amplified or captured by the immunoSEQ multiplex PCR assay. TCRdb's version of the immuneACCESS table is confined to in-frame rearrangements and falls short of the full clone set. An unresolved V gene accounts for under half of the shortfall where checked; the remainder is of unknown origin. The table for this sample lists some 120,000 clones; over 65% of them were counted only once. 4.7% of the sample is in the top ten clones. There are 16 amino acids in the CDR3, from cysteine to phenylalanine inclusive. Only the CDR3 part of the read is kept: 48 bases, read in frame from the first base. CDR1 LNHDA and CDR2 SQIVND are derived from the germline V gene (reference sequence). Here V drops 4 bases and J drops 9 bases, and the junction holds 14 bases not matched to any gene. For every enrolled patient, mismatch repair deficiency was confirmed by either polymerase chain reaction or immunohistochemistry. Three patients who responded to pembrolizumab therapy underwent TCR sequencing. The phase II trial prospectively evaluated PD-1 blockade with pembrolizumab in advanced mismatch repair-deficient cancers, independent of tissue of origin. Peripheral blood T cell samples were gathered serially, both before PD-1 blockade started and at multiple time points afterward. Blood sampling time points were reported as weeks after the first dose of pembrolizumab.

As concerns this clone: Its target antigen remains unknown. Base qualities are not recorded, but no much larger clone differs from it by a single base.

The clonotype comes from an adult with mismatch repair-deficient cancer. The material sequenced was peripheral blood, taken roughly 60 weeks after starting pembrolizumab. This chain joins TRBV19 to TRBJ2-1; 8 bases in between match TRBD2. DNA sequence: TGTGCCAGTAGTACACCATATCCAGGACTAGCAGGTGAGCAGTTCTTC. The translation is CASSTPYPGLAGEQFF.